These T cell receptor beta chains were read from a single sample in a study of cytomegalovirus exposure and HLA in healthy donors. Repertoires were generated with immunoSEQ multiplex PCR, while TCRdb's copy carries only in-frame clones and drops some. The data show about 160,000 clones, approximately 75% seen once. Source material: PBMCs. The receptors originated from a woman between 18 and 30 years old in good health and CMV-seronegative. The CDR3 runs from the conserved cysteine through the conserved F or W. A D gene is named only where the DNA matches it firmly. Size tells how often a clone was seen (once, few, many) or the class of an expanded clone, and some rows leave it out.

TGTGCCAGCAGCTTAGGACAGGGGGTCGACGAGCAGTACTTC CASSLGQGVDEQYF - TRBV7-9 TRBD1 TRBJ2-7
TGTGCCAGCACCTGGGACAGACCCTACGAGCAGTACTTC CASTWDRPYEQYF - TRBV6-5 TRBD1 TRBJ2-7
TGTGCCAGCAGCTTAGTGGCAGGGGGTGAAGCTTTCTTT CASSLVAGGEAFF - TRBV11-3 TRBD1 TRBJ1-1
TGCGCCAGCAGCCAAGAGGGGCAGGGCTACGAGCAGTACTTC CASSQEGQGYEQYF once TRBV4-1 - TRBJ2-7
TGCAGCGCCGGGACAGGGACCTACGAGCAGTACTTC CSAGTGTYEQYF few TRBV29-1 TRBD1 TRBJ2-7
TGTGCCAGCAGCCACGGACAGAGACCCTACGAGCAGTACTTC CASSHGQRPYEQYF - TRBV11-1 - TRBJ2-7
TGTGCCAGCAGCTTACAGGGGGAGCGCAATCAGCCCCAGCATTTT CASSLQGERNQPQHF - TRBV6-6 TRBD1 TRBJ1-5
TGTGCCAGCAGTTACCAGGGGACAGGGATAGAGACCCAGTACTTC CASSYQGTGIETQYF - TRBV6-5 TRBD1 TRBJ2-5
TGCGCCAGCACCGCGAGACGGGAAAGGGAGACCCAGTACTTC CASTARRERETQYF - TRBV5-1 - TRBJ2-5
TGTGCCAGCAGCGTTAGTACAGGGGTAGATGGCTACACCTTC CASSVSTGVDGYTF - TRBV9 TRBD1 TRBJ1-2
TGTGCCAGCTCATCGACAGGGGGCCAGGGTGGCTACACCTTC CASSSTGGQGGYTF - TRBV18 TRBD1 TRBJ1-2
TGTGCCAGCAGGAGACAGGGTGTAGAGACCCAGTACTTC CASRRQGVETQYF - TRBV14 TRBD1 TRBJ2-5
TGTGCCAGCAAGGACGGGGGATTCAATCAGCCCCAGCATTTT CASKDGGFNQPQHF - TRBV27 - TRBJ1-5
TGTGCCAGCAGTTTAAGGCCGACAGGGAGGTGGGACAATGAGCAGTTCTTC CASSLRPTGRWDNEQFF - TRBV28 - TRBJ2-1
TGCAGCGTTGGGGGACAGACTGAAAAACTGTTTTTT CSVGGQTEKLFF - TRBV29-1 TRBD1 TRBJ1-4
TGTGCCAGCAGGGGGACTTTTTTAGACTACGAGCAGTACTTC CASRGTFLDYEQYF - TRBV2 - TRBJ2-7
TGTGCCAGCAGCATCATGCAGGGGGCATCCGAGCAGTACTTC CASSIMQGASEQYF - TRBV7-6 TRBD1 TRBJ2-7
TGTGCCAGCAGCTGGGGACTAGCGGGAGGGAGCTCCTACGAGCAGTACTTC CASSWGLAGGSSYEQYF - TRBV13 TRBD2 TRBJ2-7
TGTGCCAGCACATCCGGGACAGGGCACACCGGGGAGCTGTTTTTT CASTSGTGHTGELFF - TRBV5-4 TRBD1 TRBJ2-2
TGTGCCAGCAGCCCTGGGGTAGCGGGATCCCCCTACAATGAGCAGTTCTTC CASSPGVAGSPYNEQFF - TRBV5-6 TRBD2 TRBJ2-1
TGTGCCAGCAGTCGAACCGAGAATCAGCCCCAGCATTTT CASSRTENQPQHF - TRBV27 - TRBJ1-5
TGTGCCAGCAGCGTTGGACAGGGCTTGACACCGGCTGGAAACACCATATATTTT CASSVGQGLTPAGNTIYF - TRBV9 TRBD1 TRBJ1-3
TGCGCCAGCAGCCGGGACACAGCTAGCACAGATACGCAGTATTTT CASSRDTASTDTQYF - TRBV5-1 - TRBJ2-3
TGTGCCAGCAGTGACGGGGGGTACGAGCAGTACTTC CASSDGGYEQYF - TRBV2 TRBD2 TRBJ2-7
TGTGCCAGCAGCTCAAACGACAGGGGCAGAGAAGCTTTCTTT CASSSNDRGREAFF - TRBV13 TRBD1 TRBJ1-1
TGTGCCATCAGTGGGTCACAGGGGGGCACTGAAGCTTTCTTT CAISGSQGGTEAFF - TRBV10-3 TRBD1 TRBJ1-1
TGTGCCAGCAGCTCGGGACTAGCGGGATCTGGCGAGCAGTACTTC CASSSGLAGSGEQYF - TRBV5-4 TRBD2 TRBJ2-7
TGTGCCAGCAGCTCCGGGACAGCCCATCAGCCCCAGCATTTT CASSSGTAHQPQHF - TRBV7-9 TRBD1 TRBJ1-5
TGTGCCAGCAGCTTAATTCGGTTCTCCTACGAGCAGTACTTC CASSLIRFSYEQYF - TRBV7-9 - TRBJ2-7
TGCGCCAGCAGCCTGGGACAGGGCTCCAGCTCCTACGAGCAGTACTTC CASSLGQGSSSYEQYF - TRBV4-1 TRBD1 TRBJ2-7
TGTGCCTGGAGCCTCGGGATCAACTATGGCTACACCTTC CAWSLGINYGYTF - TRBV30 - TRBJ1-2
TGTGCCAGCAGCCCGAGCGCGGCGGGTCTCTACGAGCAGTACTTC CASSPSAAGLYEQYF - TRBV2 - TRBJ2-7
TGTGCCAGCAGTCTCACCGGACAATACGAGCAGTACTTC CASSLTGQYEQYF - TRBV6-6 - TRBJ2-7
TGCGCCAGCAGCCCGGGACTAGCTAGTGACATTCAGTACTTC CASSPGLASDIQYF few TRBV5-1 TRBD2 TRBJ2-4
TGTGCCAGTACCCGCAGAGGTATGAGGGGACAGAATCAGCCCCAGCATTTT CASTRRGMRGQNQPQHF - TRBV19 TRBD1 TRBJ1-5
TGTGCCAGCAGCTTAATCACAGGGGGCGAGCAGTTCTTC CASSLITGGEQFF once TRBV7-9 TRBD1 TRBJ2-1
TGTGCCAGCAGCCACAGGGGCCCCCCCAATGAGCAGTTCTTC CASSHRGPPNEQFF - TRBV11-2 TRBD1 TRBJ2-1
TGCGCCAGCAGCCCCGGGAGCTCTTTAAGATACGAGCAGTACTTC CASSPGSSLRYEQYF - TRBV5-1 - TRBJ2-7
TGTTCCAGCAGCCACTCTTCAGATACGCAGTATTTT CSSSHSSDTQYF - TRBV7-9 - TRBJ2-3
TGCGCCAGCACCAAGACAGGGACCGGGGAGCTGTTTTTT CASTKTGTGELFF few TRBV23-1 TRBD1 TRBJ2-2
TGCGCCAGCAGCCAGGGACAGGGTAGTGCAGATACGCAGTATTTT CASSQGQGSADTQYF few TRBV4-1 TRBD1 TRBJ2-3
TGTGCCAGCTCCCAAACCTATAGCGGGAGCACAGATACGCAGTATTTT CASSQTYSGSTDTQYF - TRBV18 TRBD2 TRBJ2-3
TGTGCCAGCAGTTTGAGGGGGACTAGCGGGAGCTACGAGCAGTACTTC CASSLRGTSGSYEQYF - TRBV28 TRBD2 TRBJ2-7
TGTGCCAGCAGTGTGACAGGGCAGAGCAATCAGCCCCAGCATTTT CASSVTGQSNQPQHF - TRBV2 TRBD1 TRBJ1-5
TGTGCCAGCAGCTTTGCACACACAGATACGCAGTATTTT CASSFAHTDTQYF - TRBV11-1 - TRBJ2-3
TGCGCCAGCAGCCAAATACAGGGTTCAGACACTGAAGCTTTCTTT CASSQIQGSDTEAFF - TRBV4-1 - TRBJ1-1